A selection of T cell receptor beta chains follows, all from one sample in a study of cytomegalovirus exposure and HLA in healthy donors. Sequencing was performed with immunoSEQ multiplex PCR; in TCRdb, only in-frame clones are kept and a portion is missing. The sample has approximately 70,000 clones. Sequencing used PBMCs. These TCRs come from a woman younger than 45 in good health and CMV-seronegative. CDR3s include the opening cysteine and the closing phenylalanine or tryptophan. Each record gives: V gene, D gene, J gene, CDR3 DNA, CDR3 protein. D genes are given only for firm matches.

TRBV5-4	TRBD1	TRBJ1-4	TGTGCCAGCAGCCTAACGGGACAGGGGGCGTCTAATGAAAAACTGTTTTTT	CASSLTGQGASNEKLFF
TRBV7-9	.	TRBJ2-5	TGTGCCAGCAGCCGCCGGACAGAACAAGAGACCCAGTACTTC	CASSRRTEQETQYF
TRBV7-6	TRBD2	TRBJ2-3	TGTGCCAGCAGCTTAGGACTAGCGGGAGCAGATACGCAGTATTTT	CASSLGLAGADTQYF
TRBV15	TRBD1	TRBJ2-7	TGTGCCACCAGCAGAGATAGAGCCCAGGGGGTACTCTCCTACGAGCAGTACTTC	CATSRDRAQGVLSYEQYF
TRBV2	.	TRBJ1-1	TGTGCCAGCAGTGAATGGAACCAGGTAGGCACTGAAGCTTTCTTT	CASSEWNQVGTEAFF
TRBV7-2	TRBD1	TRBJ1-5	TGTGCCAGCAGCTTACGACAGGGTAATCAGCCCCAGCATTTT	CASSLRQGNQPQHF
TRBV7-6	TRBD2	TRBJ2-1	TGTGCCAGCAGCCCCAGCGGGGGGCGATACAATGAGCAGTTCTTC	CASSPSGGRYNEQFF
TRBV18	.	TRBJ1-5	TGTGCCAGCTCACCCGACGAGGTGAATCAGCCCCAGCATTTT	CASSPDEVNQPQHF
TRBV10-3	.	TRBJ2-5	TGTGCCATCAGTGAGCTTCTGGAGACCCAGTACTTC	CAISELLETQYF
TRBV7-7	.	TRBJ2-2	TGTGCTAGCAGCTTACGGGACACCGGGGAGCTGTTTTTT	CASSLRDTGELFF
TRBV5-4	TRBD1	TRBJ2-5	TGTGCCAGCAGCCCCACGACAGGGTTATCCCGAAAGACCCAGTACTTC	CASSPTTGLSRKTQYF
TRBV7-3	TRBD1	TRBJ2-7	TGTGCCAGCAGCTTAAATCCGGGACAGGCCTTGGGGGAGCAGTACTTC	CASSLNPGQALGEQYF
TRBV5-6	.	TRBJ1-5	TGTGCCAGCAGCTCCCGATATACAGGGATGGGCAATCAGCCCCAGCATTTT	CASSSRYTGMGNQPQHF
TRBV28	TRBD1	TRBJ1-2	TGTGCCAGCAGTTCCTCCGGGACAGGGGGCTTTGGCTATGGCTACACCTTC	CASSSSGTGGFGYGYTF
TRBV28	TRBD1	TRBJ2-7	TGTGCCAGCAGTAGACAGGGATACGAGCAGTACTTC	CASSRQGYEQYF
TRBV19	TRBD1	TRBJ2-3	TGTGCCAGTAGCCTCGACAGGGCCCCCCCAGATACGCAGTATTTT	CASSLDRAPPDTQYF
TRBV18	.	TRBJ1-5	TGTGCCAGCTCACCCCAACAGGGAGACCAGCCCCAGCATTTT	CASSPQQGDQPQHF
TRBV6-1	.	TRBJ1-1	TGTGCCAGCAGTGAAGTAGGGGGTAACACTGAAGCTTTCTTT	CASSEVGGNTEAFF
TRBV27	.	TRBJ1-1	TGTGCCAGCAGTTTCGGGAAGAACACTGAAGCTTTCTTT	CASSFGKNTEAFF
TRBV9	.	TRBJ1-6	TGTGCCAGCAGCGTTGGACAGAAATATAATTCACCCCTCCACTTT	CASSVGQKYNSPLHF
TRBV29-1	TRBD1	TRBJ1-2	TGCAGCGCTACAGGGACAGCCTATGGCTACACCTTC	CSATGTAYGYTF
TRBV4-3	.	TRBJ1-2	TGCGCCAGCAGCCAGGAGCTGACGGTCAACTATGGCTACACCTTC	CASSQELTVNYGYTF
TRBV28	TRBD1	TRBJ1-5	TGTGCCAGCAGCGGGACAGGGGGCCAATGGAACAGCCAGCCCCAGCATTTT	CASSGTGGQWNSQPQHF
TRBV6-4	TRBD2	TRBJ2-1	TGTGCCAGCAGCCCGGGACTAGCACAATACAATGAGCAGTTCTTC	CASSPGLAQYNEQFF
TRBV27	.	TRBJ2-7	TGTGCCAGCAGACTACAACAGGACTACGAGCAGTACTTC	CASRLQQDYEQYF
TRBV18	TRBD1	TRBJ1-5	TGTGCCAGCTCATCCGGGACAGGGAATCAGCCCCAGCATTTT	CASSSGTGNQPQHF
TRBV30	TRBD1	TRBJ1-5	TGTGCCTGGAGGCAGGGGGGCAGCAATCAGCCCCAGCATTTT	CAWRQGGSNQPQHF
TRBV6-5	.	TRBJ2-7	TGTGCCAGCAGTTATGGGACACTGTCCTACGAGCAGTACTTC	CASSYGTLSYEQYF
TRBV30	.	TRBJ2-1	TGTGCCTGGAGTGGCCCGGTGGTGTCCTACAATGAGCAGTTCTTC	CAWSGPVVSYNEQFF